What follows describes a single TCR beta chain. The sample comes from a study of shared clonotypes between healthy human individuals. Overall study: Three plates were used per donor for CD4 naive, three for CD4 memory, two for CD8 naive and one for CD8 memory.

Germline V gene data show CDR1 as MDHEN and CDR2 as SYDVKM. The CDR3 is 13 residues long. V lost 5 bases to trimming and J lost 5 bases, with 13 bases between them. Sequenced by immunoSEQ multiplex PCR; TCRdb stores in-frame clones only, minus some. The sample has roughly 2.5 million clones; around nine tenths are singletons. The TCR originated in a man between 18 and 35 years old in good health. Sequenced input: naive CD4+ T cells sorted from blood. Subset denoted: CD45RA+ positively selected. The rearrangement uses TRBV28 and TRBJ2-7; unclear D gene. CDR3 nucleotides: TGTGCCAGCAGTCCGACACCGCTGGACGAGCAGTACTTC. Protein sequence: CASSPTPLDEQYF.